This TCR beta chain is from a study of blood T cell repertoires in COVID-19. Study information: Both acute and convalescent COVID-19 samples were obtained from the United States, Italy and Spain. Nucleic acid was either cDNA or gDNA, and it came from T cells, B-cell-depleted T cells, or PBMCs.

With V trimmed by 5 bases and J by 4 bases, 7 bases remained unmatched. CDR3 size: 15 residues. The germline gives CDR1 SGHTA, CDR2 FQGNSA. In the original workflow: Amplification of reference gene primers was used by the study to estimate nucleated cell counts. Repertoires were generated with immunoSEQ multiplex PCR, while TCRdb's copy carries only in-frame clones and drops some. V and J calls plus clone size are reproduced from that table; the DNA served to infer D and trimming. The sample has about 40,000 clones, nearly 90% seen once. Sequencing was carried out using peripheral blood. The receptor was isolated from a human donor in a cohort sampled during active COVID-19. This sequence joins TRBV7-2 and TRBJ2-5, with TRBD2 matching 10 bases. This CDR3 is CASSPLVAGGETQYF. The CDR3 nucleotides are TGTGCCAGCAGCCCCCTTGTAGCGGGAGGAGAGACCCAGTACTTC.